This T cell receptor (beta chain) was sequenced during a study of blood T cells in healthy people across ages. Study-wide points: Estimates of diversity drawn from one million T cells were considered underestimates. Any conclusive comparison of naive versus antigen-experienced cells was prevented by using unsorted PBMCs.

A word on this clonotype: No antigen is known for it.

Donation came from healthy Caucasian individuals in Russia who were aged roughly 6 to 95. Alongside a J-beta primer mix, a sample-barcoded 5' primer served in a second PCR lasting roughly 6 to 11 cycles. Via MiXCR, TCRdb re-called the 5' RACE reads, giving one row per CDR3 protein. Seen here are around 1,000,000 distinct CDR3 sequences, roughly 24% observed once, and the top ten hold around 0.75%. J gave up 1 base and V 6 bases, and 8 bases lay outside the gene matches. The CDR3 contains 15 residues. CDR1 and CDR2 (germline): DFQATT, SNEGSKA (reference sequence). Another study also made use of these data, one on T cells of mothers and their children. This second study notes: Maternal samples each gave over 9 million TCR beta CDR3 reads, and child samples 3 million to 3.5 million each.

The origin of this receptor is a girl aged 2-10 years in good health. This chain joins TRBV20-1 and TRBJ2-1; 8 positions match TRBD2. What was sequenced was blood. CDR3 coding DNA: TGCAGTGCAGAAGCGGGAGAGGTGTCCTACAATGAGCAGTTCTTC. This translates into CSAEAGEVSYNEQFF.